The T cell receptor (beta chain) under discussion was sequenced for a study of blood T cell repertoires in COVID-19. Study-level information: COVID-19 samples, acute and convalescent, were from the United States, Italy and Spain. PBMCs, B-cell-depleted T cells, or T cells were the source of the cDNA or gDNA that made up the material.

This clone is a singleton in its sample. Data came from immunoSEQ multiplex PCR; TCRdb stores just in-frame clones and leaves some out. The data hold fewer than 200,000 clones, with around 90% observed a single time. The material sequenced was peripheral blood. The TCR comes from a man in his 60s with acute or convalescent COVID-19.

CDR3 nucleotides: TGTGCCACCAGGGGGGCAGATACGCAGTATTTT. Protein: CATRGADTQYF. The chain links TRBV18 to TRBJ2-3; TRBD1 is a possible D gene (7 bases). The CDR3 length is 11 residues. From germline, CDR1 is KGHSH and CDR2 LQKENI. Trimming removed 10 bases from V and 4 bases from J, with 9 bases in between.